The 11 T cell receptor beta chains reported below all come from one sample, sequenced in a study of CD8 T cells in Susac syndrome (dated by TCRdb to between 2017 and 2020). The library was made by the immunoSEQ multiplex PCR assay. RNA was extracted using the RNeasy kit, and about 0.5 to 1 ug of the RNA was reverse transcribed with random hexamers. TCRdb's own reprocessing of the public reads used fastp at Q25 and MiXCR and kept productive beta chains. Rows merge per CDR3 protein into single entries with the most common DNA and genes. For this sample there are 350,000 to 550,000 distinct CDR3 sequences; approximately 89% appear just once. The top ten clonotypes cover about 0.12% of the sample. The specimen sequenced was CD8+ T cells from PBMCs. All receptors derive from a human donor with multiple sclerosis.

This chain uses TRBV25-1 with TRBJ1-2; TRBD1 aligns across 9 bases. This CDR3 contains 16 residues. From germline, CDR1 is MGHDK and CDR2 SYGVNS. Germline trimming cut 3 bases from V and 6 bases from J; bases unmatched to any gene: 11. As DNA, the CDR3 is TGTGCCAGCAGTGATTGGGGGACAGGGAGTTTGGATGGCTACACCTTC. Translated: CASSDWGTGSLDGYTF.

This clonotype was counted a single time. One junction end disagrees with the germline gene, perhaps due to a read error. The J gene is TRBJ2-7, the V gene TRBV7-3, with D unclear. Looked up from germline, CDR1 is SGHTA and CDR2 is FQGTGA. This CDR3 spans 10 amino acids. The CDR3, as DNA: TGTGCCAGCAGTTTTGGACCCGGGCCGTTC. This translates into CASSFGPGPF. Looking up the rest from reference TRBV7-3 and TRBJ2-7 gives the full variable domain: GAGVSQTPSNKVTEKGKYVELRCDPISGHTALYWYRQSLGQGPEFLIYFQGTGAADDSGLPNDRFFAVRPEGSVSTLKIQRTERGDSAVYLCASSFGPGPFGPGTRLTVT.

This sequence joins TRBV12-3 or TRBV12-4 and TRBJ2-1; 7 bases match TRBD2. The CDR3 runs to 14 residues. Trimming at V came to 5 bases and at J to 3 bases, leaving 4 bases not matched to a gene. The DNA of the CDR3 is TGTGCCAGCAGTCCCAGCGGGATCTACAATGAGCAGTTCTTC. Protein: CASSPSGIYNEQFF.

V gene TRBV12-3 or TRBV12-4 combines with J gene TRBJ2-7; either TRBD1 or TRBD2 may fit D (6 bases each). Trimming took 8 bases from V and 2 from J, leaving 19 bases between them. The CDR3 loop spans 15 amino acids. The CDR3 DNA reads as TGTGCCAGCGGGCTGGCGGCCGGGGGCCCCTACGAGCAGTACTTC. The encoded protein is CASGLAAGGPYEQYF.

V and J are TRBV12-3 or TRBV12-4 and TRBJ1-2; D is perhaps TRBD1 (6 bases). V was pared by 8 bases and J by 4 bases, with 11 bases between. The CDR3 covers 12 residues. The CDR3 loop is CASADRTYGYTF. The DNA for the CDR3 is TGTGCCAGCGCCGACAGGACCTATGGCTACACCTTC.

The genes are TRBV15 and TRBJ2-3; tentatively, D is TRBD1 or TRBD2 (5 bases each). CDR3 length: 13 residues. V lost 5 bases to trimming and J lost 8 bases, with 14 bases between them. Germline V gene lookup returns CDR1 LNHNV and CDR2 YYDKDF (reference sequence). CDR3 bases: TGTGCCACCAGCCCCGGGGTTGGGGGTACGCAGTATTTT. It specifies CATSPGVGGTQYF.

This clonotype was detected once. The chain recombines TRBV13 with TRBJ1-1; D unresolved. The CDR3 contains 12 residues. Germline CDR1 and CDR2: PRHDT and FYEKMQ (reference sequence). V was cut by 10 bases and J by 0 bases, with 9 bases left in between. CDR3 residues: CATGEMNTEAFF. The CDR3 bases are TGTGCCACCGGGGAGATGAACACTGAAGCTTTCTTT.

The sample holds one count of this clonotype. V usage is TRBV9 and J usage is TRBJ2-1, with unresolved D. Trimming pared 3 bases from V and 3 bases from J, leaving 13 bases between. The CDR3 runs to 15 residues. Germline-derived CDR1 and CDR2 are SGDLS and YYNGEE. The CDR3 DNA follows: TGTGCCAGCAGCGCGTCCGGTGTCAACTACAATGAGCAGTTCTTC. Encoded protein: CASSASGVNYNEQFF.

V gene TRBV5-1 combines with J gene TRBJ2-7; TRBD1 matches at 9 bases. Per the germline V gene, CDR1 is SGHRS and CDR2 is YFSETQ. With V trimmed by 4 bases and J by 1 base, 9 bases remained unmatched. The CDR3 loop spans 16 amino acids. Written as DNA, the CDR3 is TGCGCCAGCAGCATAGATCCGGGACAGGGATCCTACGAGCAGTACTTC. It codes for CASSIDPGQGSYEQYF.

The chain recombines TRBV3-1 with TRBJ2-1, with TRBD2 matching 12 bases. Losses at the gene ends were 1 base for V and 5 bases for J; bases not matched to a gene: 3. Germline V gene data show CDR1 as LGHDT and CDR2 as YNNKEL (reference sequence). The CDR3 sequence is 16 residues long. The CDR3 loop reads CASSQAWTSGDNEQFF. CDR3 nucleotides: TGTGCCAGCAGCCAAGCCTGGACTAGCGGGGACAATGAGCAGTTCTTC.

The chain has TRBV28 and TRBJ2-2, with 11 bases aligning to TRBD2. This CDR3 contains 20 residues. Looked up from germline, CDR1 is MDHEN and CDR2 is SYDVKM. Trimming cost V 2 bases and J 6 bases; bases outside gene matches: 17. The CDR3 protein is CASSLPSTGTSGNVAGELFF. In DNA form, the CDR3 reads TGTGCCAGCAGTTTACCTAGTACCGGGACTAGCGGCAACGTTGCCGGGGAGCTGTTTTTT.